The clone carrying this T cell receptor (beta chain) was detected only a few times. This specimen comes from a study of T-cell reconstitution after alpha-beta-depleted transplantation in children. The V end was cut by 4 bases, the J end by 4 bases, with 12 bases between. CDR3 length: 14 amino acids. Germline CDR1 and CDR2: SGHRS and YFSETQ. During its preparation, the TCRbeta library received unique molecular identifiers. A single record per CDR3 protein comes from TCRdb applying MiXCR to the PCR reads. The data hold just over 950,000 distinct CDR3 sequences, with about 30% observed a single time. The source of this sequence is a boy younger than two who had a stem cell transplant for SCID, so the T cells may come from the graft donor. The source material was PBMCs, mostly from graft donor cells, sampled 360 days after TCRalphabeta/CD19-depleted stem cell transplant. This rearrangement joins TRBV5-1 to TRBJ1-3, with D perhaps TRBD1 (6 bases). DNA of the CDR3: TGCGCCAGCAGCACACAGGGAGCAGGAAACACCATATATTTT. Its protein product is CASSTQGAGNTIYF.